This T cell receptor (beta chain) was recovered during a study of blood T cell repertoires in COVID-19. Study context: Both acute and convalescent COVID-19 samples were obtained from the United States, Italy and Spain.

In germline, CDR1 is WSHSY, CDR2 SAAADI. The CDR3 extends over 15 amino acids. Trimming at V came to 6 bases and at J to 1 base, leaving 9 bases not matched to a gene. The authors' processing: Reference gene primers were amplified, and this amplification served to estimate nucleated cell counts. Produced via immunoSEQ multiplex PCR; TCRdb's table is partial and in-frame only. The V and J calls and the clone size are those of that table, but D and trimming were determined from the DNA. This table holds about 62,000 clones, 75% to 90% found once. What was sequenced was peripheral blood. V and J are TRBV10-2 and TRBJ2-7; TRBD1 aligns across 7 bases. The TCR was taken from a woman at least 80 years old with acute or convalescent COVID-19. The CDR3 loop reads CASSPVRDSSYEQYF. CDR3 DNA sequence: TGCGCCAGCAGCCCCGTGAGGGACAGTTCCTACGAGCAGTACTTC.